This T cell receptor beta chain was observed in a study of early T cells in non-severe SARS-CoV-2 infection. The overall study: The study sequenced bulk RNA from unsorted whole blood, with chains unpaired.

CDR3 size: 18 residues. Attachment of unique molecular identifiers to individual cDNA molecules was performed. TCRdb reprocessed the 5' RACE reads with MiXCR, giving one entry per CDR3 protein. The sample carries approximately 84,000 distinct CDR3 sequences, around 14% recorded once. Remarks on this clonotype: The target antigen is unknown.

Notes on the study in general: In VDJdb matching, anti-spike CD8 responses were favored while private and CD4 specificities went missing.

Input material: whole blood. The chain joins TRBV3-2 to TRBJ2-5; TRBD2 reflects the table's D call only, with no check against the DNA. TRBV3-2 is annotated as a pseudogene. The receptor was derived from an adult who was a healthcare worker with PCR-confirmed SARS-CoV-2 infection or an uninfected control (not recorded which). The CDR3 bases are TGTGCCAGCAGCCCCCCCCTCGGACTAGCGGGAGGGACAGAGACCCAGTACTTC. It yields the protein CASSPPLGLAGGTETQYF.